This T cell receptor (beta chain) appears in the sequencing data of a study of blood T cell repertoires in COVID-19. As for the study in general: The United States, Italy and Spain supplied acute and convalescent COVID-19 samples. Nucleic acid was either cDNA or gDNA, and it came from T cells, B-cell-depleted T cells, or PBMCs.

During active infection, Seattle patients enrolled and were then monitored through disease. This clone occurred once. Data came from immunoSEQ multiplex PCR; TCRdb stores just in-frame clones and leaves some out. The table records roughly 340,000 clones, approximately 87% of them present only once. V gave up 8 bases and J gave up 2 bases, with 10 bases separating them. CDR3 length equals 13 residues. Germline values: CDR1 MNHNY, CDR2 SVGAGI (reference sequence). The TCR was taken from a woman between 50 and 59 years old with COVID-19, enrolled during active disease. The chain has TRBV6-6 and TRBJ1-3, with D possibly TRBD1 on 5 matching bases. The sample taken for sequencing was peripheral blood. The CDR3 DNA reads TGTGCCAGCCTCCGGGGGACTGGAAACACCATATATTTT. Amino acid sequence: CASLRGTGNTIYF.